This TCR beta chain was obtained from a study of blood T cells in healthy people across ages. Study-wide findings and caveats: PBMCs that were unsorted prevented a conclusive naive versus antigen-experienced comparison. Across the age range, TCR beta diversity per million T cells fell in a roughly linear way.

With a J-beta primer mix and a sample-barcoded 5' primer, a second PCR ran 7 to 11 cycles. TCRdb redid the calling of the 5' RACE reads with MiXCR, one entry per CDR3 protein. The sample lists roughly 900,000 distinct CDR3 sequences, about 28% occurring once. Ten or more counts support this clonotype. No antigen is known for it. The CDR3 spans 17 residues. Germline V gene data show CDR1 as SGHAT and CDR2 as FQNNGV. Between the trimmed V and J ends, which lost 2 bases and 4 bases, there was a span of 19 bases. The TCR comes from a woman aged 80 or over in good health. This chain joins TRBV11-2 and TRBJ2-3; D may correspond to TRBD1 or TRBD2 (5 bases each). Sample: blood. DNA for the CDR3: TGTGCCAGCAGCTTAAACCCTCGGGGCGTAGGAGCAGATACGCAGTATTTT. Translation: CASSLNPRGVGADTQYF.